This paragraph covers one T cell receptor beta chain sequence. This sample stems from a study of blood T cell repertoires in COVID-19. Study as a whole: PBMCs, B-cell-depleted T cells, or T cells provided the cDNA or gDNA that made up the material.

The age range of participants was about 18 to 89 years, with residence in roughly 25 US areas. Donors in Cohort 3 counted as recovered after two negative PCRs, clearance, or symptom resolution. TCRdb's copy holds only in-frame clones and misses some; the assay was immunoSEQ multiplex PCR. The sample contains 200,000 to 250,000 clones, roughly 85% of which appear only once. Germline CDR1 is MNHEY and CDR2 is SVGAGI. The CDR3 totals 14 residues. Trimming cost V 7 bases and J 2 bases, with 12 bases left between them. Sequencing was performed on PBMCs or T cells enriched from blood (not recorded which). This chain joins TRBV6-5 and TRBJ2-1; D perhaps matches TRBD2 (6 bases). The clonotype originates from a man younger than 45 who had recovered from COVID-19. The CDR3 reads CASKRDLTYNEQFF. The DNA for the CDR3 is TGTGCCAGCAAACGGGACTTAACCTACAATGAGCAGTTCTTC.